The sequence of this T cell receptor (beta chain) was determined in a study of regulatory T cells in long-lasting Graves disease. As to time point: persistent/refractory GD, antithyroid drugs over 5 years with positive TRAb. PBMC-extracted RNA yielded the TCR library. Building of the TCR beta libraries involved iRepertoire HTBI primers and Arm-PCR of CDR3 regions. TCRdb analysed the multiplex PCR reads with MiXCR anew, one entry per CDR3 protein. The sample holds 700,000 or so distinct CDR3 sequences, 25% to 30% seen once. For this clonotype: Its antigen is not identified.

Looked up from germline, CDR1 is SGHTA and CDR2 is FQGNSA. CDR3 length: 16 amino acids. The V gene lost 4 bases and the J gene lost 7 bases, with 23 bases spanning the gap. Overall study results and limits: Preferential use of TRBV28, TRBJ1-2 and TRBJ2-5 was seen in persistent disease. Comparison showed that persistent patients shared more public clonotypes (about 3,000) than new patients (approximately 870).

This TCR was recovered from a female donor with Graves disease. This chain connects TRBV7-2 to TRBJ2-7; D remains ambiguous. The sequenced sample was peripheral blood mononuclear cells (PBMCs), obtained when the disease was refractory, from a patient treated with antithyroid drugs. As DNA, the CDR3 is TGTGCCAGCAGCTCACGTAGGGTGGCCCTGGTACAGGAGCAGTACTTC. Protein: CASSSRRVALVQEQYF.